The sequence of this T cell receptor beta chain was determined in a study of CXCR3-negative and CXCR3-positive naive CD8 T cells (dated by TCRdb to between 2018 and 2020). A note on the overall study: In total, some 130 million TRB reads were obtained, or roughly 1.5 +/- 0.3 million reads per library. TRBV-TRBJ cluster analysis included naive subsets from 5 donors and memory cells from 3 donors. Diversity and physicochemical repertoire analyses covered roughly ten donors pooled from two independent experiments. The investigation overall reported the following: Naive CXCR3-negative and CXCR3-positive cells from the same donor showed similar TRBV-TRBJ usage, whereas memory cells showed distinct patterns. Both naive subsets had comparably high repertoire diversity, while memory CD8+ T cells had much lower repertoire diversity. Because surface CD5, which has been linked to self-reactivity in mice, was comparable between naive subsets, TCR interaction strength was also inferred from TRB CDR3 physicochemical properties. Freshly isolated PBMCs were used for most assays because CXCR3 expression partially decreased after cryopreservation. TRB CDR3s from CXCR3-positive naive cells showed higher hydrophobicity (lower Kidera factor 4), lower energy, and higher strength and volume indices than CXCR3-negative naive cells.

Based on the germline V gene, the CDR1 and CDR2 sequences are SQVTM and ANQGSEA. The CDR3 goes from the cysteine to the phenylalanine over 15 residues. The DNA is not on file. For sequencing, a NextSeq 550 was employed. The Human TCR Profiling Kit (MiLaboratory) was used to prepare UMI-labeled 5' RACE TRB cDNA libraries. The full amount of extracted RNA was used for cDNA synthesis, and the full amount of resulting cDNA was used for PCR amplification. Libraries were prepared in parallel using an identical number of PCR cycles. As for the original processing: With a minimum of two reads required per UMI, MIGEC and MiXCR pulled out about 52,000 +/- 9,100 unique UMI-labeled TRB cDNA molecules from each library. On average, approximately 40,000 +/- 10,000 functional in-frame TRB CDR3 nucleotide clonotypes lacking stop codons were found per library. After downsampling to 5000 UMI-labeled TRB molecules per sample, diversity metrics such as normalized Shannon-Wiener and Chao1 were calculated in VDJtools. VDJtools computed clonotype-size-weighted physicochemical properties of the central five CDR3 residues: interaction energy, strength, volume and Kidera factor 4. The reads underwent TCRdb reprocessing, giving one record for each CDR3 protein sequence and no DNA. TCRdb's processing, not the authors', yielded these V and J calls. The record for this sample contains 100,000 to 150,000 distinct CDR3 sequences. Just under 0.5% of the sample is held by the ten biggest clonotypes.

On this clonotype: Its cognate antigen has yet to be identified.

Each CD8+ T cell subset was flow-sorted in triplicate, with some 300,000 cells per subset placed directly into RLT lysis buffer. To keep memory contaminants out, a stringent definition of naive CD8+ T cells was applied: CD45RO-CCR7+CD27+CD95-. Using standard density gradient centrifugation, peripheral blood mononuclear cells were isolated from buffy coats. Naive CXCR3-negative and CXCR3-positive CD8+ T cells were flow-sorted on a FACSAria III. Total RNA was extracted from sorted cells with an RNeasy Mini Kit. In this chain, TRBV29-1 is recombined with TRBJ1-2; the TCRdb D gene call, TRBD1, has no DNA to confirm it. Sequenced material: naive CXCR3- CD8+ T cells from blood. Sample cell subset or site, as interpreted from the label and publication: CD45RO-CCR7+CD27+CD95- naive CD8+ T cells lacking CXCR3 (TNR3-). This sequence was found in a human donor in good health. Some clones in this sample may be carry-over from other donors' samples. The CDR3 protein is CSVLASGDAYYGYTF.